One and the same sample provided the 21 T cell receptor beta chains below, sequenced in a study of regulatory T cells in long-lasting Graves disease. Sample time point: newly diagnosed GD, antithyroid drugs for less than 3 months. With RNA extracted from PBMCs as input, the TCR library was made. Both iRepertoire HTBI primers and Arm-PCR of CDR3 regions were used to build the TCR beta libraries. TCRdb redid the calling of the multiplex PCR reads with MiXCR, one entry per CDR3 protein. This table has a few hundred thousand distinct CDR3 sequences, 20% appearing once. Sequencing used peripheral blood mononuclear cells (PBMCs), obtained at new diagnosis, from a patient treated with antithyroid drugs. The source is a female donor with Graves disease.

As concerns this clonotype: This could be a read error, since a much larger clone is one nucleotide away. The chain recombines TRBV7-8 with TRBJ2-2; D remains unclear. Trimming pared 5 bases from V and 3 bases from J, leaving 10 bases between. The V gene's germline CDR1 is SGHVS and CDR2 FQNEAQ. This CDR3 has 14 residues. This CDR3 reads CASSPSPDTGELFF. Here the CDR3 DNA reads TGTGCCAGCAGCCCCTCCCCTGACACCGGGGAGCTGTTTTTT.

This clonotype was seen at least ten times. The gene calls are TRBV20-1 and TRBJ2-5; weak D call: TRBD2 (6 bases). The CDR3 spans 17 residues. The V gene's germline CDR1 is DFQATT and CDR2 SNEGSKA (reference sequence). V lost 0 bases and J lost 8, with 25 bases in between. The CDR3 nucleotides are TGCAGTGCTAGAGACGGGGGTTCGGGAGTAACCAAGAGCACCCAGTACTTC. It translates to CSARDGGSGVTKSTQYF.

This clonotype showed up many times. This rearrangement joins TRBV10-3 to TRBJ1-1; TRBD1 is a possible D gene (6 bases). CDR1 is ENHRY, CDR2 SYGVKD, per germline. Trimming shortened V by 8 bases and J by 4 bases, and 14 bases separated the two germline ends. The CDR3 consists of 13 residues. DNA for the CDR3: TGTGCCATCTCGGACAGTCTTGGCACTGAAGCTTTCTTT. Translating gives CAISDSLGTEAFF.

The table lists this clonotype with many counts. The rearrangement joins TRBV5-4 to TRBJ1-2; TRBD1 matches at 8 bases. The trim removed 0 bases at V and 6 bases at J, leaving 7 bases unmatched. Per the germline V gene, CDR1 is SGHNT and CDR2 is YYREEE (reference sequence). The CDR3 extends over 15 amino acids. The DNA of the CDR3 is TGTGCCAGCAGCTTGGAATGGTCAGGGGGCGATGGCTACACCTTC. Translated, it gives CASSLEWSGGDGYTF. The full variable domain, completed using reference TRBV5-4 and TRBJ1-2, is ETGVTQSPTHLIKTRGQQVTLRCSSQSGHNTVSWYQQALGQGPQFIFQYYREEENGRGNFPPRFSGLQFPNYSSELNVNALELDDSALYLCASSLEWSGGDGYTFGSGTRLTVV.

This clonotype was detected ten times or more. This chain connects TRBV5-1 to TRBJ1-1; tentatively, D is TRBD1 (5 bases). Germline loops: CDR1 SGHRS, CDR2 YFSETQ. Trimming stripped 0 bases from V and 4 bases from J, with 10 bases between. The CDR3 runs to 14 residues. CDR3 residues: CASSLGSGGTEAFF. In nucleotides, the CDR3 is TGCGCCAGCAGCTTGGGCTCCGGGGGCACTGAAGCTTTCTTT.

This clonotype was counted between two and nine times. This rearrangement joins TRBV3-1 to TRBJ1-1; TRBD1 matches 10 bases. Germline CDR1 LGHDT, CDR2 YNNKEL (reference sequence). CDR3 length: 14 amino acids. Trimming cost V 4 bases and J 4 bases; bases outside gene matches: 3. CDR3 in DNA: TGTGCCAGCAGCCGACAGGGGGCTTTCACTGAAGCTTTCTTT. Protein product: CASSRQGAFTEAFF.

The chain has TRBV2 and TRBJ2-7; D gene ambiguous. The CDR3 runs 14 residues. V dropped 5 bases and J dropped 2 bases, with 13 bases sitting between them. Germline V CDR1 and CDR2: SNHLY, FYNNEI. The DNA of the CDR3 is TGTGCCAGCAGTCCCGAGACAACCACCTACGAGCAGTACTTC. This translates into CASSPETTTYEQYF.

This clonotype was recorded many times. Compared with germline, one end of the junction differs, possibly owing to a read error. The chain joins TRBV6-2 or TRBV6-3 to TRBJ2-3; D might be TRBD1 or TRBD2, each matching 5 bases. The CDR3 extends over 13 amino acids. Looked up from germline, CDR1 is MNHEY and CDR2 is SVGEGT. CDR3 sequence reads: CASSYEGPSGTLF. The CDR3 region has the DNA TGTGCCAGCAGTTATGAGGGACCCAGCGGAACCCTTTTT.

The V and J genes are TRBV3-1 and TRBJ2-5; 10 bases align to TRBD2. CDR3 length equals 19 residues. After removal of 4 bases from V and 5 bases from J, the junction contained 19 bases not matched to a gene. The germline V gene has CDR1 LGHDT and CDR2 YNNKEL (reference sequence). In DNA, the CDR3 is TGTGCCAGCAGCCGCAAAAATCGACTAGCGGGCGGCCCGACGGAGACCCAGTACTTC. Translating gives CASSRKNRLAGGPTETQYF.

This clonotype was picked up many times. The chain recombines TRBV6-2 or TRBV6-3 with TRBJ2-1; 10 bases agree with TRBD2. V was pared by 2 bases and J by 8 bases, with 6 bases of the junction left unmatched. CDR1 is MNHEY and CDR2 is SVGEGT in the germline V gene. CDR3 length: 15 residues. Written as DNA, the CDR3 is TGTGCCAGCAGTTACCCGGGACTAGCGAGGGATGAGCAGTTCTTC. Translated: CASSYPGLARDEQFF.

There are many counts of this clonotype. This chain uses TRBV6-1 with TRBJ2-7; D is ambiguous. V lost 6 bases and J 3 bases, leaving 6 bases between the germline ends. This CDR3 is built from 11 residues. The germline V gene has CDR1 MNHNS and CDR2 SASEGT. As DNA, the CDR3 is TGTGCCAGCAGGAACAACTACGAGCAGTACTTC. The encoded protein is CASRNNYEQYF.

This clonotype has more than one count but fewer than ten. The chain joins TRBV28 to TRBJ2-2; weak D call: TRBD2 (7 bases). The CDR3 loop spans 15 amino acids. In germline, CDR1 is MDHEN, CDR2 SYDVKM. The V and J ends lost 7 bases and 0 bases respectively, with 12 bases between them. CDR3 sequence reads: CASKRGGANTGELFF. The CDR3 DNA follows: TGTGCCAGCAAAAGGGGGGGCGCGAACACCGGGGAGCTGTTTTTT. The complete variable domain, with remaining parts taken from reference TRBV28 and TRBJ2-2, reads DVKVTQSSRYLVKRTGEKVFLECVQDMDHENMFWYRQDPGLGLRLIYFSYDVKMKEKGDIPEGYSVSREKKERFSLILESASTNQTSMYLCASKRGGANTGELFFGEGSRLTVL.

Only a few counts were recorded for this clonotype. The genes are TRBV25-1 and TRBJ1-2, with a weak D call TRBD1 (6 bases). The CDR3 contains 13 residues. Germline V gives CDR1 MGHDK, CDR2 SYGVNS. V was trimmed by 4 bases and J by 4 bases, leaving 10 bases between them. The CDR3 here is CASSATGTYGYTF. CDR3 in DNA: TGTGCCAGCAGTGCAACAGGGACCTATGGCTACACCTTC.

The chain joins TRBV4-3 to TRBJ1-6; D remains unclear. V dropped 0 bases and J dropped 6 bases, with 6 bases sitting between them. The CDR3 is made up of 14 amino acids. Per germline, CDR1 LGHNA and CDR2 YSLEER. This CDR3 reads CASSQERFNSPLHF. CDR3 nucleotide sequence: TGCGCCAGCAGCCAAGAACGGTTTAATTCACCCCTCCACTTT.

For this clonotype: A far larger clone lies a single base away; this is likely a read error. This rearrangement joins TRBV11-1 to TRBJ2-7; D possibly corresponds to TRBD2 (5 bases). The length of the CDR3 is 15 residues. The V gene lost 5 bases and the J gene lost 0 bases, with 14 bases spanning the gap. The germline CDR1 and CDR2 sequences are SGHAT and FQDESV (reference sequence). The CDR3 is CASSRDSGYSYEQYF. The CDR3 DNA reads TGTGCCAGCAGCAGAGATTCGGGGTACTCCTACGAGCAGTACTTC.

This clonotype turned up a few times. The J gene is TRBJ1-2, the V gene TRBV12-5; D ambiguous. Trimming shortened V by 1 base and J by 4 bases, and 7 bases separated the two germline ends. The CDR3 is made up of 13 amino acids. Germline V gives CDR1 LGHNT, CDR2 FRNRAP. CDR3 sequence: CASGLDPAYGYTF. CDR3 in DNA: TGTGCTAGTGGTTTGGACCCTGCCTATGGCTACACCTTC.

Many counts were recorded for this clonotype. The chain joins TRBV20-1 to TRBJ2-5, with 15 nucleotides matching TRBD2. Trimming at V came to 3 bases and at J to 2 bases, leaving 4 bases not matched to a gene. The CDR3 has 16 amino acids. Germline V gene data show CDR1 as DFQATT and CDR2 as SNEGSKA (reference sequence). The DNA of the CDR3 is TGCAGTGCTAGGGGACTAGCGGGAGGAAATCAAGAGACCCAGTACTTC. Residues: CSARGLAGGNQETQYF.

The J gene is TRBJ2-5, the V gene TRBV6-1, with D tentatively TRBD1 (8 bases). This CDR3 contains 13 residues. V was pared by 5 bases and J by 7 bases, with 14 bases between. Germline V gene data show CDR1 as MNHNS and CDR2 as SASEGT. CDR3 in DNA: TGTGCCAGCAGTCCGACAGGGGAGGGGACCCAGTACTTC. Protein sequence: CASSPTGEGTQYF.

The CDR3 here is CASSHKLSGGRTDTQYF. The CDR3 DNA reads TGTGCCAGCAGTCACAAACTTAGCGGGGGACGCACAGATACGCAGTATTTT. The chain combines TRBV12-3 or TRBV12-4 with TRBJ2-3, with 9 positions matching TRBD2. V gave up 5 bases and J gave up 1 base; unmatched junction bases: 10. The CDR3 totals 17 residues.

Notes on this clonotype: The CDR3 does not end in the conserved phenylalanine or tryptophan, so this is likely a read error. The chain couples TRBV25-1 to TRBJ2-3; 10 nucleotides line up with TRBD2. Losses at the gene ends were 2 bases for V and 1 base for J; bases not matched to a gene: 3. CDR3 length: 16 amino acids. CDR1 is MGHDK, CDR2 SYGVNS, per germline. The CDR3 loop reads CASSEIGTSGTDTQYY. CDR3 coding DNA: TGTGCCAGCAGTGAAATAGGGACTAGCGGCACAGATACGCAGTATTAT.

This clonotype occurred many times. The chain has TRBV7-2 and TRBJ2-1; 8 bases are a match to TRBD2. Germline lookup yields CDR1 SGHTA and CDR2 FQGNSA. There are 14 residues in the CDR3. V lost 5 bases to trimming and J lost 7 bases; unmatched junction nucleotides: 7. CDR3 region: CASSPTTSANEQFF. The CDR3 bases are TGTGCCAGCAGCCCGACGACTAGCGCGAATGAGCAGTTCTTC.